The rows below give T cell receptor beta chains drawn from one sample of a study of cytomegalovirus exposure and HLA in healthy donors. Sequencing was performed with immunoSEQ multiplex PCR; in TCRdb, only in-frame clones are kept and a portion is missing. The sample lists 150,000 or so clones, 80% to 90% seen once, with approximately 6.5% in the top ten. The sample was PBMCs. Every receptor here comes from a man aged 45 to 65 in good health and CMV-seropositive. CDR3s include the opening cysteine and the closing phenylalanine or tryptophan. D genes are given only for firm matches. The listing skips clone size in some rows; elsewhere it reads once, few, many or a size class.

clone size	D gene	V gene	J gene	CDR3 DNA	CDR3 protein
.	TRBD1	TRBV5-6	TRBJ2-7	TGTGCCAGCAGCCCCGATCCCGGGACAGCACGTCACGAGCAGTACTTC	CASSPDPGTARHEQYF
.	.	TRBV15	TRBJ1-3	TGTGCCACCAGCAGAGATAAGAGCGCTGGAAACACCATATATTTT	CATSRDKSAGNTIYF
few	TRBD1	TRBV19	TRBJ2-7	TGTGCCAGTAGCCAAACTAGGGACAGGTCCTACGAGCAGTACTTC	CASSQTRDRSYEQYF
.	.	TRBV5-1	TRBJ2-1	TGCGCCAGCAGCTTGGGGGACTTCGGTGAGCAGTTCTTC	CASSLGDFGEQFF
.	.	TRBV2	TRBJ1-1	TGTGCCAGCAGCTCTACAGGGTGGGGCACTGAAGCTTTCTTT	CASSSTGWGTEAFF
.	.	TRBV6-1	TRBJ1-2	TGTGCCAGCAGTGAATTCCGTGGGCAGGGTGGTAACCCGAGTTCCTATGGCTACACCTTC	CASSEFRGQGGNPSSYGYTF
.	TRBD2	TRBV5-1	TRBJ2-5	TGCGCCAGCAGCACCTCGGGGGGGCTGGAGACCCAGTACTTC	CASSTSGGLETQYF
.	.	TRBV7-9	TRBJ1-5	TGTGCCAGCAGCTTAACGGAGGGAAGTCCAGGCCTTCAGCCCCAGCATTTT	CASSLTEGSPGLQPQHF
.	TRBD2	TRBV9	TRBJ2-5	TGTGCCAGCAGCGGAGGAAAGGGGCTAGCGGGGGAGACCCAGTACTTC	CASSGGKGLAGETQYF
few	TRBD1	TRBV6-1	TRBJ1-5	TGTGCCAGCAGTGAAGAAGGCAGGGGGCGCCCCCGAAGGGAGCCCCAGCATTTT	CASSEEGRGRPRREPQHF
.	.	TRBV10-3	TRBJ1-5	TGTGCCATCGCACCCGGGGGGAGCAATCAGCCCCAGCATTTT	CAIAPGGSNQPQHF
few	.	TRBV6-5	TRBJ2-2	TGTGCCAGCTGGTCCCCCAGGGGTAGCACCGGGGAGCTGTTTTTT	CASWSPRGSTGELFF
.	.	TRBV18	TRBJ2-3	TGTGCCAGCTTGGCCGGACTTACAGATACGCAGTATTTT	CASLAGLTDTQYF
once	.	TRBV5-5	TRBJ1-3	TGTGCCAGCAGCTCGGCACTCGGGATGGCAGGAAACACCATATATTTT	CASSSALGMAGNTIYF
few	.	TRBV5-1	TRBJ1-1	TGCGCCAGCAGCTTGCTGGGTCGGGTCACTGAAGCTTTCTTT	CASSLLGRVTEAFF
.	.	TRBV1	TRBJ2-5	TGCACCAGCAGCCCTCCCCTAGCTAAGGGAGAGACCCAGTACTTC	CTSSPPLAKGETQYF
.	TRBD1	TRBV27	TRBJ2-5	TGTGCCAGCAGTTTGTGGACAGGGGGCGAAAGGGAGACCCAGTACTTC	CASSLWTGGERETQYF
.	TRBD2	TRBV11-2	TRBJ2-7	TGTGCCAGCAGCGGTAGCGGGGGTTACGAGCAGTACTTC	CASSGSGGYEQYF
.	.	TRBV7-6	TRBJ2-5	TGTGCCAGCAGCTTATTCGGCGGGCAAGAGACCCAGTACTTC	CASSLFGGQETQYF
.	TRBD2	TRBV29-1	TRBJ2-3	TGCAGCGTTGAGGAGGCGGGAGAGACGCAGTATTTT	CSVEEAGETQYF
.	.	TRBV19	TRBJ1-2	TGTGCCAGTAGCTTCCGGACCAGGGCTAACTATGGCTACACCTTC	CASSFRTRANYGYTF
.	.	TRBV19	TRBJ1-1	TGTGCCAGTAGTATCTCACCGCTCCAGGGTAGGATGAACACTGAAGCTTTCTTT	CASSISPLQGRMNTEAFF
.	TRBD2	TRBV7-3	TRBJ2-7	TGTGCCAGCAGCTTAAGCGGGGGGGTCTCCTACGAGCAGTACTTC	CASSLSGGVSYEQYF
once	TRBD1	TRBV7-9	TRBJ2-2	TGTTCCAGCAGCGACGAGACAGGGGGCATCACCGGGGAGCTGTTTTTT	CSSSDETGGITGELFF
.	.	TRBV5-1	TRBJ2-3	TGCGCCAGCAGCTTGGCCGGGACTTCGGACACAGATACGCAGTATTTT	CASSLAGTSDTDTQYF
.	.	TRBV6-1	TRBJ1-5	TGTGCCAGCACCCCATTCCATAGCAATCAGCCCCAGCATTTT	CASTPFHSNQPQHF
.	.	TRBV6-6	TRBJ2-3	TGTGCCAGCAGTCCGGTCCAGGGGCCGTTAGATACGCAGTATTTT	CASSPVQGPLDTQYF
.	.	TRBV6-1	TRBJ1-2	TGTGCCACCTACTTACTATATGGCTACACCTTC	CATYLLYGYTF
.	.	TRBV30	TRBJ2-1	TGTGCCTGGGCGTTTGGAGTCTATGAGCAGTTCTTC	CAWAFGVYEQFF
.	TRBD1	TRBV6-1	TRBJ1-2	TGTGCCAGCAGTGACCCGGACAGGGGGCCGGGGGGCTACACCTTC	CASSDPDRGPGGYTF
.	TRBD2	TRBV5-4	TRBJ2-5	TGTGCCAGCAGCTTGGTCGGCGGGGGGGCCGGTGAGACCCAGTACTTC	CASSLVGGGAGETQYF
.	TRBD1	TRBV27	TRBJ1-6	TGTGCCAGCAGTGGGGACAGAACTAGCTCCTATAATTCACCCCTCCACTTT	CASSGDRTSSYNSPLHF
.	.	TRBV14	TRBJ2-5	TGTGCCAGCAGCCTTTTGGACAGTCAAGAGACCCAGTACTTC	CASSLLDSQETQYF
.	TRBD2	TRBV19	TRBJ2-1	TGTGCCAGTAGTATAGGAGGCGGGAGGGCCAATGAGCAGTTCTTC	CASSIGGGRANEQFF
.	.	TRBV11-3	TRBJ2-1	TGTGCCAGCAGCTTGACACTTGGAGGTGAGCAGTTCTTC	CASSLTLGGEQFF
.	TRBD2	TRBV5-6	TRBJ2-1	TGTGCCAGCAGCTTCGGACTAGTTCCTAGCTCCTACAATGAGCAGTTCTTC	CASSFGLVPSSYNEQFF
.	.	TRBV29-1	TRBJ2-3	TGCAGCGTCCTGCGGTCGGAGCACACAGATACGCAGTATTTT	CSVLRSEHTDTQYF
.	.	TRBV28	TRBJ1-4	TGTGCCAGCAGTTTCGTAAGGGGCCTTAATGAAAAACTGTTTTTT	CASSFVRGLNEKLFF
few	TRBD1	TRBV10-3	TRBJ2-2	TGTGCCATCAACACAGGGGGCCTCAACACCGGGGAGCTGTTTTTT	CAINTGGLNTGELFF
.	TRBD2	TRBV29-1	TRBJ2-3	TGCAGCGTTGATGGCCTGGGAGGGAGAGATACGCAGTATTTT	CSVDGLGGRDTQYF
.	.	TRBV6-5	TRBJ1-2	TGTGCCGTCGGACTTCCGAACTATGGCTACACCTTC	CAVGLPNYGYTF
once	.	TRBV19	TRBJ2-5	TGTGCCAGTAGTATAGATTGGTACAGGTTGGAGACCCAGTACTTC	CASSIDWYRLETQYF
few	TRBD1	TRBV6-5	TRBJ2-1	TGTGCCAGCAGTACGGGACAGGGCACCGGTGAGCAGTTCTTC	CASSTGQGTGEQFF
.	.	TRBV7-3	TRBJ1-1	TGTGCCAGCAGCTTTCAGACAGGACCTGGGGCTGAAGCTTTCTTT	CASSFQTGPGAEAFF
.	TRBD1	TRBV4-2	TRBJ1-1	TGTGCCAGCAGCCTCGGACAGGGGGAAAACACTGAAGCTTTCTTT	CASSLGQGENTEAFF
.	.	TRBV5-4	TRBJ1-5	TGTGCCAGCAGCTTATTCGGTAGCAATCAGCCCCAGCATTTT	CASSLFGSNQPQHF
.	TRBD1	TRBV5-4	TRBJ2-5	TGTGCCAGCAGCCCGGACAGGGTGCCGGAGACCCAGTACTTC	CASSPDRVPETQYF
.	TRBD1	TRBV5-1	TRBJ1-1	TGCGCCAGCAGTACCGGGACAGGGCCTTTTAGGACTGAAGCTTTCTTT	CASSTGTGPFRTEAFF
.	.	TRBV27	TRBJ2-7	TGTGCCAGCAGGCCTATTTCGAACTACGAGCAGTACTTC	CASRPISNYEQYF
.	.	TRBV18	TRBJ2-5	TGTGCCAGCTCACCCTCAGGGGAGACCCAGTACTTC	CASSPSGETQYF
once	.	TRBV19	TRBJ1-3	TGTGCCAGTAGTATTTGGGCAGGCGACTCTGGAAACACCATATATTTT	CASSIWAGDSGNTIYF